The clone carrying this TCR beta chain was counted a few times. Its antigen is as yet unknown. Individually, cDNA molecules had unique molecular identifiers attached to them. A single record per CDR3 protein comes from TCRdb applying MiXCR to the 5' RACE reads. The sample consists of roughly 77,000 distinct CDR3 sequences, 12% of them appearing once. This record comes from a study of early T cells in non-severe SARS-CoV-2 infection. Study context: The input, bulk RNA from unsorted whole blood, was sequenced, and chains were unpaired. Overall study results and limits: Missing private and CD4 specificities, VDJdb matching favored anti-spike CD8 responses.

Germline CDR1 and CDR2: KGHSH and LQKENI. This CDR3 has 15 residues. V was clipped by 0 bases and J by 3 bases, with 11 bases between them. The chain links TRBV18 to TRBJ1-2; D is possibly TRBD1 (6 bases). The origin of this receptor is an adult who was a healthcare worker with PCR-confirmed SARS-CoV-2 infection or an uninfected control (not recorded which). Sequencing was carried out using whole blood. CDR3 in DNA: TGTGCCAGCTCACCACCGGGAGGGGGTCACTATGGCTACACCTTC. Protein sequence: CASSPPGGGHYGYTF.